One sample yielded the 13 T cell receptor beta chains listed below, sequenced in a study of shared clonotypes between healthy human individuals. Profiling relied on immunoSEQ multiplex PCR, and the TCRdb table lists in-frame clones only, not all of them. The data contain about 2.2 million clones, over 85% of them singletons. CD45RO-negative, CCR7-positively selected cells formed the naive CD8 fraction, excluding terminally differentiated effector memory CD45RA+ cells. The sample consisted of naive CD8+ T cells from PBMCs. The receptors were gathered from a man aged 18 to 29 in good health. Some clones in this sample may be carry-over from other donors' samples.

The rearrangement uses TRBV11-1 and TRBJ2-6; D uncertain. V was pared by 3 bases and J by 0 bases, with 15 bases between. The CDR3 spans 18 residues. CDR1 is SGHAT, CDR2 FQDESV, per germline (reference sequence). In DNA form, the CDR3 reads TGTGCCAGCAGCTTTTTCAGGAAGTCCCGCTCTGGGGCCAACGTCCTGACTTTC. This gives the protein CASSFFRKSRSGANVLTF.

The rearrangement links TRBV5-1 to TRBJ1-1; D not certain. This CDR3 region has 18 residues. With 1 base removed from V and 1 base from J, the gap between germline ends came to 20 bases. CDR1 and CDR2 from the germline V gene are SGHRS and YFSETQ. The chain's CDR3 is CASSLSPPGTLGNTEAFF. In DNA, the CDR3 is TGCGCCAGCAGCTTGTCGCCCCCCGGCACCCTGGGGAACACTGAAGCTTTCTTT.

This chain connects TRBV7-6 to TRBJ2-4; 8 bases line up with TRBD1. The V and J ends lost 5 bases and 7 bases, in that order; junction bases with no gene match: 16. Germline CDR1 and CDR2: SGHVS and FNYEAQ. The CDR3 consists of 17 residues. CDR3 nucleotides: TGTGCCAGCAGCCCCAGACTAGGGCCCAGGGGGCTCAACATTCAGTACTTC. It is translated as CASSPRLGPRGLNIQYF.

V is TRBV13 and J is TRBJ1-2; 7 bases agree with TRBD1. V trimming: 6 bases; J trimming: 5 bases; junction bases outside the gene matches: 9. The CDR3 contains 14 residues. Germline loops: CDR1 PRHDT, CDR2 FYEKMQ (reference sequence). CDR3 protein: CASRPGQHPYGYTF. The CDR3 region has the DNA TGTGCCAGCAGGCCGGGACAGCATCCTTATGGCTACACCTTC.

The gene calls are TRBV7-9 and TRBJ2-1; 9 positions agree with TRBD1. The CDR3 has 15 amino acids. With V trimmed by 5 bases and J by 7 bases, 9 bases remained unmatched. Germline V gives CDR1 SEHNR, CDR2 FQNEAQ (reference sequence). CDR3 bases: TGTGCCAGCAGCCCCTCACAGGGGGCATTGAATGAGCAGTTCTTC. It codes for CASSPSQGALNEQFF.

The rearrangement joins TRBV19 to TRBJ2-7; 8 bases are shared with TRBD1. CDR1 and CDR2 (germline): LNHDA, SQIVND (reference sequence). With 2 bases clipped from V and 0 bases from J, the junction kept 3 bases outside the gene matches. The CDR3 covers 15 residues. The CDR3 is CASSIFGQGSYEQYF. CDR3 nucleotide sequence: TGTGCCAGTAGTATATTTGGACAGGGCTCCTACGAGCAGTACTTC.

The chain links TRBV5-8 to TRBJ2-7; TRBD1 agrees at 11 bases. Trimming removed 2 bases from V and 5 bases from J; junction bases left unmatched: 6. The CDR3 spans 15 residues. Germline-derived CDR1 and CDR2 are SGHTS and YDEGEE. The CDR3 coding sequence is TGTGCCAGCAGCTTAGGCGGGACAGGGGGTCACGAGCAGTACTTC. Residues: CASSLGGTGGHEQYF.

This rearrangement joins TRBV28 to TRBJ1-4, with a weak D call TRBD1 (5 bases). Germline V lookup: CDR1 MDHEN, CDR2 SYDVKM. CDR3 length: 16 residues. The V gene lost 3 bases and the J gene lost 3 bases, with 14 bases spanning the gap. CDR3 bases: TGTGCCAGCAGTTTCCAAGGGGAGGGAGCTAATGAAAAACTGTTTTTT. Encoded protein: CASSFQGEGANEKLFF.

This chain uses TRBV5-5 with TRBJ2-7; 9 bases agree with TRBD1. The CDR3 has 14 residues. The junction had 3 bases not matched to a gene; V was cut back by 4 bases and J by 1 base. CDR1 and CDR2 (germline): SGHKS, YYEKEE (reference sequence). The DNA of the CDR3 is TGTGCCAGCAGCGGACAGGGGCGGTCCTACGAGCAGTACTTC. Amino acids: CASSGQGRSYEQYF.

CDR3 nucleotide sequence: TGCAGCGTACGCACCTTGCTCGGACAGGGTAAAGGCTATGGCTACACCTTC. Translated, it gives CSVRTLLGQGKGYGYTF. The rearrangement uses TRBV29-1 and TRBJ1-2, with 8 nucleotides matching TRBD1. V lost 6 bases to trimming and J lost 4 bases; unmatched junction nucleotides: 19. Germline V gene lookup returns CDR1 SQVTM and CDR2 ANQGSEA. CDR3 length: 17 residues.

This clone has just a few counts. This chain uses TRBV28 with TRBJ2-1, with D perhaps TRBD1 or TRBD2 (5 bases each). The CDR3 covers 16 residues. Trimming took off 7 bases at V and 3 bases at J, with 19 bases between the two ends. Germline CDR1 is MDHEN and CDR2 is SYDVKM. The CDR3 is CASTHPGGGGYNEQFF. CDR3 bases: TGTGCCAGCACACACCCTGGGGGTGGGGGCTACAATGAGCAGTTCTTC. Based on the CDR3 plus reference TRBV28 and TRBJ2-1, the full variable domain is DVKVTQSSRYLVKRTGEKVFLECVQDMDHENMFWYRQDPGLGLRLIYFSYDVKMKEKGDIPEGYSVSREKKERFSLILESASTNQTSMYLCASTHPGGGGYNEQFFGPGTRLTVL.

The chain carries TRBV7-6 and TRBJ2-7, with D unresolved. CDR1 and CDR2 (germline): SGHVS, FNYEAQ. The length of the CDR3 is 14 residues. Trimming left V 2 bases short and J 3 bases short, with 11 bases between. In nucleotides, the CDR3 is TGTGCCAGCAGCTTAAAGAACCAGGACTACGAGCAGTACTTC. It encodes CASSLKNQDYEQYF.

V gene TRBV4-1 combines with J gene TRBJ1-2, with D maybe TRBD1 (5 bases). Trimming shortened V by 2 bases and J by 2 bases, and 12 bases separated the two germline ends. The CDR3 runs 15 residues. The germline V gene encodes CDR1 MGHRA and CDR2 YSYEKL. DNA of the CDR3: TGCGCCAGCAGCCAACCCAGGGAAGCGAACTATGGCTACACCTTC. Protein sequence: CASSQPREANYGYTF.